This entry features one T cell receptor beta chain sequence. The data derive from a study of blood T cell repertoires in COVID-19. At the level of the study: Researchers got acute and convalescent COVID-19 samples from the United States, Italy and Spain. PBMCs, B-cell-depleted T cells, or T cells provided the cDNA or gDNA that made up the material.

As processed by the authors: Reference gene primers were amplified, and this amplification served to estimate nucleated cell counts. Libraries were prepared by immunoSEQ multiplex PCR; TCRdb keeps only in-frame clonotypes and omits some of them. For V, J and clone size, that table is used; D and trimming come from the DNA. The sample has tens of thousands of clones, 85% seen once. The germline CDR1 and CDR2 sequences are LGHNA and YNFKEQ. The CDR3 loop spans 16 amino acids. V lost 0 bases to trimming and J lost 2 bases, with 13 bases between them. The gene calls are TRBV4-2 and TRBJ2-5, with D perhaps TRBD2 (6 bases). Sequencing was done on a sample of peripheral blood. The origin of this receptor is a man between 65 and 85 years old with acute or convalescent COVID-19. CDR3 residues: CASSQEGDSEQETQYF. DNA of the CDR3: TGTGCCAGCAGCCAAGAGGGGGACTCCGAACAAGAGACCCAGTACTTC.